These T cell receptor beta chains were read from a single sample in a study of T cells in Graves' hyperthyroidism and ophthalmopathy. From the multiplex PCR reads, TCRdb called clonotypes with MiXCR, one entry per CDR3 protein. The table shows under 450,000 distinct CDR3 sequences, with less than 15% occurring only once. Sequenced material: blood. These receptor sequences come from a man aged 30 to 45 with Graves' hyperthyroidism that later progressed to Graves' ophthalmopathy. Both conserved end residues are part of each CDR3. Each record gives: clone size, D gene, J gene, V gene, CDR3 protein, CDR3 DNA. D genes are given only for firm matches. Clone size, where shown, is once, few, many, or a class for clones that have expanded.

clone size: many
D gene: .
J gene: TRBJ2-7
V gene: TRBV27
CDR3 protein: CASSLGDSPYEQYF
CDR3 DNA: TGTGCCAGCAGTTTAGGCGACTCACCCTACGAGCAGTACTTC

clone size: many
D gene: TRBD1
J gene: TRBJ2-1
V gene: TRBV7-8
CDR3 protein: CASSMFRDSGVYNEQFF
CDR3 DNA: TGTGCCAGCAGCATGTTCCGGGACAGTGGAGTTTACAATGAGCAGTTCTTC

clone size: many
D gene: TRBD1
J gene: TRBJ2-3
V gene: TRBV7-9
CDR3 protein: CASSKGQGRSTDTQYF
CDR3 DNA: TGTGCCAGCAGCAAGGGACAGGGTCGGTCGACAGATACGCAGTATTTT

clone size: .
D gene: .
J gene: TRBJ1-1
V gene: TRBV6-4
CDR3 protein: CASSDREGEAFF
CDR3 DNA: TGTGCCAGCAGTGACAGGGAAGGTGAAGCTTTCTTT

clone size: few
D gene: .
J gene: TRBJ2-7
V gene: TRBV6-1
CDR3 protein: CASREGYRGGEQYF
CDR3 DNA: TGTGCCAGTAGAGAGGGGTACAGGGGAGGCGAGCAGTACTTC

clone size: once
D gene: TRBD1
J gene: TRBJ1-1
V gene: TRBV9
CDR3 protein: CASSARTGDTEAFF
CDR3 DNA: TGTGCCAGCAGCGCCCGGACAGGGGACACTGAAGCTTTCTTT

clone size: many
D gene: .
J gene: TRBJ2-7
V gene: TRBV10-2
CDR3 protein: CASSARGPYEQYF
CDR3 DNA: TGCGCCAGCAGTGCGCGGGGCCCCTACGAGCAGTACTTC

clone size: .
D gene: TRBD1
J gene: TRBJ1-4
V gene: TRBV29-1
CDR3 protein: CSVSGTGGEKLFF
CDR3 DNA: TGCAGCGTTTCCGGGACAGGGGGTGAAAAACTGTTTTTT

clone size: many
D gene: .
J gene: TRBJ2-5
V gene: TRBV18
CDR3 protein: CASSPGVSETQYF
CDR3 DNA: TGTGCCAGCTCACCCGGGGTTTCGGAGACCCAGTACTTC

clone size: .
D gene: TRBD1
J gene: TRBJ2-5
V gene: TRBV5-1
CDR3 protein: CASSSGTGVVGETQYF
CDR3 DNA: TGCGCCAGCAGCTCCGGGACAGGGGTCGTAGGAGAGACCCAGTACTTC

clone size: few
D gene: TRBD1
J gene: TRBJ1-6
V gene: TRBV27
CDR3 protein: CASSLAGQGPMALHF
CDR3 DNA: TGTGCCAGCAGTTTAGCCGGACAGGGACCTATGGCCCTCCACTTT

clone size: many
D gene: .
J gene: TRBJ2-5
V gene: TRBV9
CDR3 protein: CASSEPPGETQYF
CDR3 DNA: TGTGCCAGCAGCGAGCCTCCGGGGGAGACCCAGTACTTC

clone size: .
D gene: TRBD1
J gene: TRBJ1-4
V gene: TRBV11-2
CDR3 protein: CASSPHQGQGWEKLFF
CDR3 DNA: TGTGCCAGCAGCCCACATCAGGGACAGGGGTGGGAAAAACTGTTTTTT

clone size: .
D gene: TRBD1
J gene: TRBJ2-7
V gene: TRBV24-1
CDR3 protein: CATSDLQRTGQEIGLPYEQYF
CDR3 DNA: TGTGCCACCAGTGATTTGCAAAGGACGGGACAGGAGATAGGGTTACCCTACGAGCAGTACTTC

clone size: few
D gene: .
J gene: TRBJ2-7
V gene: TRBV11-2
CDR3 protein: CASSLTAEQYF
CDR3 DNA: TGTGCCAGCAGCTTAACGGCCGAGCAGTACTTC

clone size: few
D gene: TRBD2
J gene: TRBJ2-1
V gene: TRBV6-1
CDR3 protein: CASSHPGLAGGDNEQFF
CDR3 DNA: TGTGCCAGCAGCCATCCGGGACTAGCGGGGGGGGACAATGAGCAGTTCTTC

clone size: many
D gene: .
J gene: TRBJ2-7
V gene: TRBV11-2
CDR3 protein: CASSLGGEPYEQYF
CDR3 DNA: TGTGCCAGCAGCTTAGGAGGGGAGCCCTACGAGCAGTACTTC

clone size: many
D gene: TRBD1
J gene: TRBJ2-7
V gene: TRBV5-1
CDR3 protein: CASSLDSGTAPYEQYF
CDR3 DNA: TGCGCCAGCAGCTTGGACTCCGGGACAGCTCCCTACGAGCAGTACTTC

clone size: many
D gene: .
J gene: TRBJ2-7
V gene: TRBV6-1
CDR3 protein: CASSQAGVHNEQYF
CDR3 DNA: TGTGCCAGCAGCCAGGCAGGGGTACATAACGAGCAGTACTTC

clone size: many
D gene: TRBD2
J gene: TRBJ2-1
V gene: TRBV5-1
CDR3 protein: CASSRRTSLYEGEQFF
CDR3 DNA: TGCGCCAGCAGCCGGAGGACTAGCCTTTATGAGGGTGAGCAGTTCTTC

clone size: few
D gene: .
J gene: TRBJ1-3
V gene: TRBV5-5
CDR3 protein: CASSLGPPNSGNTIYF
CDR3 DNA: TGTGCCAGCAGCTTGGGACCCCCAAACTCTGGAAACACCATATATTTT

clone size: few
D gene: .
J gene: TRBJ1-5
V gene: TRBV4-1
CDR3 protein: CASSQGPEWSNQPQHF
CDR3 DNA: TGCGCCAGCAGCCAAGGGCCCGAATGGAGCAATCAGCCCCAGCATTTT

clone size: .
D gene: .
J gene: TRBJ1-4
V gene: TRBV30
CDR3 protein: CAWSVGGGDEKLFF
CDR3 DNA: TGTGCCTGGAGTGTAGGGGGGGGCGATGAAAAACTGTTTTTT

clone size: many
D gene: TRBD1
J gene: TRBJ1-4
V gene: TRBV18
CDR3 protein: CASSHLKQGAPEKLFF
CDR3 DNA: TGTGCCAGCTCACACCTAAAACAGGGGGCGCCTGAAAAACTGTTTTTT

clone size: .
D gene: .
J gene: TRBJ1-5
V gene: TRBV12-3/TRBV12-4
CDR3 protein: CASSLDLQPQHF
CDR3 DNA: TGTGCCAGCAGTTTAGACCTTCAGCCCCAGCATTTT

clone size: many
D gene: TRBD2
J gene: TRBJ2-5
V gene: TRBV12-3/TRBV12-4
CDR3 protein: CASSRTSGGPITQYF
CDR3 DNA: TGTGCCAGCAGCCGGACTAGCGGGGGTCCGATAACCCAGTACTTC

clone size: few
D gene: TRBD1
J gene: TRBJ1-1
V gene: TRBV9
CDR3 protein: CASSVEDRGLTEAFF
CDR3 DNA: TGTGCCAGCAGCGTAGAGGACAGGGGGCTCACTGAAGCTTTCTTT

clone size: .
D gene: TRBD1
J gene: TRBJ1-4
V gene: TRBV28
CDR3 protein: CASRMGQGELINEKLFF
CDR3 DNA: TGTGCCAGCAGGATGGGACAGGGGGAGCTAATTAATGAAAAACTGTTTTTT

clone size: .
D gene: TRBD1
J gene: TRBJ1-1
V gene: TRBV5-1
CDR3 protein: CASSPGQGLMNTEAFF
CDR3 DNA: TGCGCCAGCAGCCCGGGACAGGGTCTCATGAACACTGAAGCTTTCTTT

clone size: many
D gene: TRBD2
J gene: TRBJ2-3
V gene: TRBV28
CDR3 protein: CASSSLSPLAEGTDTQYF
CDR3 DNA: TGTGCCAGCAGTTCCTTATCCCCTCTAGCGGAAGGCACAGATACGCAGTATTTT

clone size: many
D gene: TRBD1
J gene: TRBJ1-6
V gene: TRBV11-3
CDR3 protein: CASSPPGRGHSPLHF
CDR3 DNA: TGTGCCAGCAGCCCCCCTGGCAGGGGGCACTCACCCCTCCACTTT

clone size: many
D gene: .
J gene: TRBJ1-6
V gene: TRBV6-1
CDR3 protein: CASSSREDSPLHF
CDR3 DNA: TGTGCCAGCAGCTCCAGGGAGGACTCACCCCTCCACTTT

clone size: many
D gene: .
J gene: TRBJ1-1
V gene: TRBV27
CDR3 protein: CASSLTDSLNTEAFF
CDR3 DNA: TGTGCCAGCAGTTTAACAGATTCGTTGAACACTGAAGCTTTCTTT

clone size: once
D gene: TRBD1
J gene: TRBJ2-1
V gene: TRBV7-7
CDR3 protein: CASSLSGGVNNEQFF
CDR3 DNA: TGTGCTAGCAGCTTATCAGGGGGAGTGAACAATGAGCAGTTCTTC

clone size: many
D gene: TRBD2
J gene: TRBJ2-7
V gene: TRBV2
CDR3 protein: CASSEGTSGAGYEQYF
CDR3 DNA: TGTGCCAGCAGTGAAGGGACTAGCGGGGCTGGGTACGAGCAGTACTTC